The T cell receptor beta chain under discussion was sequenced for a study of cytomegalovirus exposure and HLA in healthy donors. Study-level points and caveats: It was 150 to 200 TCR beta chains that were listed as cytomegalovirus-associated.

Concerning this clone itself: The antigen is unknown.

Primers for the PCR totalled 60 Vbeta and 13 Jbeta. How the authors handled the data: Later analysis identified roughly 84 million unique TCR beta chains, 9 million to 13 million shared. Only in-frame clones appear in the TCRdb table, and some are missing; sequencing was by immunoSEQ multiplex PCR. The DNA gave D and trimming, while V, J and clone size come from that table. The data contain fewer than 100,000 clones, roughly 80% of them singletons. The CDR3 is 15 amino acids. Trimming cost V 1 base and J 3 bases; bases outside gene matches: 0. Looked up from germline, CDR1 is SGHVS and CDR2 is FNYEAQ.

The sequence came from a male donor in good health and CMV-seronegative. V is TRBV7-6 and J is TRBJ2-2, with 9 bases that match TRBD1. Sequencing was carried out using PBMCs. CDR3 loop: CASSLGTGDTGELFF. The CDR3 coding sequence is TGTGCCAGCAGCTTAGGGACAGGGGACACCGGGGAGCTGTTTTTT. The whole variable domain, remainder taken from reference TRBV7-6 and TRBJ2-2, is GAGVSQSPRYKVTKRGQDVALRCDPISGHVSLYWYRQALGQGPEFLTYFNYEAQQDKSGLPNDRFSAERPEGSISTLTIQRTEQRDSAMYRCASSLGTGDTGELFFGEGSRLTVL.